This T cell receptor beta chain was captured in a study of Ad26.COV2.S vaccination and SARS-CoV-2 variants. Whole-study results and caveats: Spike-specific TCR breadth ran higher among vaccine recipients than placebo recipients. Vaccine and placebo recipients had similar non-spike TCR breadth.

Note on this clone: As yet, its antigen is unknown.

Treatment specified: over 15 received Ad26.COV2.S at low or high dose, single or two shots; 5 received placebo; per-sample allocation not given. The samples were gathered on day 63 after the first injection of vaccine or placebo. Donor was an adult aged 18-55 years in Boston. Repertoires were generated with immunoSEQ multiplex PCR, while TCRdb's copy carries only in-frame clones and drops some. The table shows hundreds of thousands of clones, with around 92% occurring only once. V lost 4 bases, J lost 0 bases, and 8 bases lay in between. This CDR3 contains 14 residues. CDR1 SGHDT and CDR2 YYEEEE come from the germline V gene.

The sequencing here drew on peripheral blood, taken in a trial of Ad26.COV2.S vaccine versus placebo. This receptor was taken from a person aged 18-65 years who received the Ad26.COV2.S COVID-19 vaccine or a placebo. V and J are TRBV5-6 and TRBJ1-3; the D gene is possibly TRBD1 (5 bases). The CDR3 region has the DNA TGTGCCAGCAGCATGGACACCTCTGGAAACACCATATATTTT. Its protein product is CASSMDTSGNTIYF.